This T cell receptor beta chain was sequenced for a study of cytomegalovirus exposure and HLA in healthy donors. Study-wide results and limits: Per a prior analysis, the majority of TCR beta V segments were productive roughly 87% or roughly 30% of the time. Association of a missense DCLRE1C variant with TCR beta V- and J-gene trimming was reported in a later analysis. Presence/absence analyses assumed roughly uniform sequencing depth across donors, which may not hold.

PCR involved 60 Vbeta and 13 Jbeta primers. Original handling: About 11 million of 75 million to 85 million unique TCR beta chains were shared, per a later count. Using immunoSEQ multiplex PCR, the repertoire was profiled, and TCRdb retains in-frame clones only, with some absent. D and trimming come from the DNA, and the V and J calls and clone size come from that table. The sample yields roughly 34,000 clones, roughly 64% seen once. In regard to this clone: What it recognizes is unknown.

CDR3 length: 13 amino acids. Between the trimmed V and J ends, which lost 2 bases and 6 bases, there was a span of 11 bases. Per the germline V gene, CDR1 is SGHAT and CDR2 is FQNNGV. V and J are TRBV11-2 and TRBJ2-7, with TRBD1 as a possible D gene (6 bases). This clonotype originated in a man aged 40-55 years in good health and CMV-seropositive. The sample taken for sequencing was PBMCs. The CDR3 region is CASSLIRGSEQYF. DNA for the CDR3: TGTGCCAGCAGCTTAATCAGGGGATCCGAGCAGTACTTC.